These 2 T cell receptor beta chains originate from one sample sequenced in a study of technical replicates of blood from a few donors. Assay used: immunoSEQ multiplex PCR; TCRdb lists only in-frame clones, some missing. In the table there are about 93,000 clones, roughly 96% of which are singletons. What was sequenced was T cells isolated from PBMCs. All receptors come from a human donor in good health.

This clone came up a few times. The genes are TRBV4-2 and TRBJ1-5; TRBD1 matches at 9 bases. The junction had 2 bases not matched to a gene; V was cut back by 1 base and J by 4 bases. Germline V gives CDR1 LGHNA, CDR2 YNFKEQ. There are 15 residues in the CDR3. CDR3 amino acids: CASSQATGGNQPQHF. CDR3 DNA sequence: TGTGCCAGCAGCCAAGCGACAGGGGGAAATCAGCCCCAGCATTTT.

The chain carries TRBV19 and TRBJ1-5, with D hard to call. The CDR3 consists of 13 residues. The V gene's germline CDR1 is LNHDA and CDR2 SQIVND (reference sequence). V lost 3 bases and J lost 6, with 9 bases in between. The CDR3 bases are TGTGCCAGTAGTATCCAGGAATCTCAGCCCCAGCATTTT. Its translation is CASSIQESQPQHF.